This T cell receptor beta chain was captured in a study of cytomegalovirus exposure and HLA in healthy donors. CDR3 length equals 13 residues. From germline, CDR1 is MDHEN and CDR2 SYDVKM. Trimming stripped 3 bases from V and 5 bases from J, with 10 bases between. PCR primers comprised 60 Vbeta and 13 Jbeta primers. Libraries were prepared by immunoSEQ multiplex PCR; TCRdb keeps only in-frame clonotypes and omits some of them. The sample carries about 120,000 clones, 67% recorded once. The chain is built from TRBV28 and TRBJ1-1, with a weak D call TRBD1 (6 bases). The TCR was taken from a man aged 18 to 35 in good health and CMV-seropositive. Specimen: PBMCs. In nucleotides, the CDR3 is TGTGCCAGCAGTTTGCGCCAGGGGACTGAAGCTTTCTTT. This sequence encodes CASSLRQGTEAFF.